This T cell receptor (beta chain) comes out of a study of shared clonotypes between healthy human individuals. Across the whole study: Sampling drew on donors who were two women and three men aged 18 to 49. A donor's plate count was three for CD4 naive and three for CD4 memory; CD8 naive had two and CD8 memory one.

This clone was counted a single time. Its antigen is as yet unknown. Only CD45RO-negative cells positively selected for CCR7 counted as naive CD8 cells, so terminally differentiated effector memory CD45RA+ cells were excluded. An approximately 200 ng quantity of DNA, 25,000 to 35,000 T cell genomes, went into the sorted-subset replicate PCRs. TCRdb's copy holds only in-frame clones and misses some; the assay was immunoSEQ multiplex PCR. In the table there are roughly 2.1 million clones, 85% to 95% of which are singletons. CDR1 and CDR2 (germline): SGHDN, FVKESK. This CDR3 contains 16 residues. V was cut by 3 bases and J by 0 bases, with 12 bases left in between. Overall study results and limits: Shared clonotypes: about 5.3% naive CD4, roughly 3.8% naive CD8, about 2.2% memory CD4, approximately 0.4% memory CD8.

V and J are TRBV14 and TRBJ2-1; D unclear. This TCR derives from a man aged 18 to 30 in good health. Some clones in this sample may be carry-over from other donors' samples. The sample taken for sequencing was naive CD8+ T cells from PBMCs. The DNA for the CDR3 is TGTGCCAGCAGCCAGGAGCCGAACCCCTCCTACAATGAGCAGTTCTTC. Its translation is CASSQEPNPSYNEQFF.